This T cell receptor (beta chain) is from a study of blood T cell repertoires in COVID-19. Background on the study: PBMCs, B-cell-depleted T cells, or T cells were the source of the cDNA or gDNA that made up the material.

In the authors' workflow: Estimation of nucleated cell counts was performed using reference gene primer amplification. The table came from immunoSEQ multiplex PCR; TCRdb's copy has only in-frame clones and leaves some out. V and J calls plus clone size are reproduced from that table; the DNA served to infer D and trimming. The data hold roughly 120,000 clones, with 90% observed a single time. Only one count was recorded for this clone. This receptor was taken from a human donor with active COVID-19. The donor label of this sample is uncertain. Source material: peripheral blood.

Here the CDR3 DNA reads TGTGCCAGCAGCACCCGGGACAGTTTCGGCAATCAGCCCCAGCATTTT. It is translated as CASSTRDSFGNQPQHF. V gene TRBV11-2 combines with J gene TRBJ1-5, with 7 bases matching TRBD1. Unmatched junction bases numbered 9, after V lost 5 bases and J lost 2 bases. This CDR3 spans 16 amino acids. Per germline, CDR1 SGHAT and CDR2 FQNNGV.